These T cell receptor beta chains were read from a single sample in a study of T cell changes during pregnancy in multiple sclerosis. Measured with immunoSEQ multiplex PCR; TCRdb has only the in-frame clones, and not every one. The sample lists over 50,000 clones, 92% occurring once. Sequenced here: peripheral blood, sampled in the first trimester of pregnancy. These receptors were taken from a female donor with multiple sclerosis, enrolled in a pregnancy study. Both conserved end residues are part of each CDR3. Fields, in order: D gene, J gene, V gene, clone size, CDR3 DNA, CDR3 protein. D genes are given only for firm matches. Clone size is not always given. Where it is, it says once, few, many or a class for expanded clones.

TRBD2,TRBJ2-1,TRBV4-3,.,TGCGCCAGCAGCCGAACGCGGGACTATTCTCACAATGAGCAGTTCTTC,CASSRTRDYSHNEQFF
.,TRBJ2-7,TRBV21-1,.,TGTGCCAGCAGCAAAGCAAGAAGCGGGACCTGGGGCGAGCAGTACTTC,CASSKARSGTWGEQYF
.,TRBJ1-2,TRBV11-2,few,TGTGCCAGCAGCTTAGATAGGAGGGGCGGGATTTATGGCTACACCTTC,CASSLDRRGGIYGYTF
TRBD1,TRBJ1-1,TRBV15,.,TGTGCCACCAGCAAACAGGGGCAGGTTGAAGCTTTCTTT,CATSKQGQVEAFF
.,TRBJ2-3,TRBV5-1,.,TGCGCCAGCAGCCCCCTGGGGCCCGATACGCAGTATTTT,CASSPLGPDTQYF
.,TRBJ2-7,TRBV11-2,few,TGTGCCAGCAGCTTAGAACAGGGAGTATCCTACGAGCAGTACTTC,CASSLEQGVSYEQYF
.,TRBJ1-5,TRBV5-5,few,TGTGCCAGCAGCTTTGGGGGCATTGGAGGCAATCAGCCCCAGCATTTT,CASSFGGIGGNQPQHF
.,TRBJ2-1,TRBV20-1,.,TGCAGTGCTAAGCCCCTTGCTGAGCAGTTCTTC,CSAKPLAEQFF
.,TRBJ1-2,TRBV2,.,TGTGCCAGCAGTGAAGCGAAGATACTATTTGTCTACGGCTACACCTTC,CASSEAKILFVYGYTF
TRBD2,TRBJ2-1,TRBV11-2,.,TGTGCCAGCAGGTCCGGGACTAGCGGAGGGGATGAGCAGTTCTTC,CASRSGTSGGDEQFF
.,TRBJ2-2,TRBV19,.,TGTGCCAGTAGTATAGCACTCCAAGGGGAGCTGTTTTTT,CASSIALQGELFF